This T cell receptor (beta chain) was observed in a study of post-analysis software for immune sequencing data. Points from the study as a whole: In patients, TRBV5-6, TRBV5-1 and TRBV20-1 belonged to five TRBV segments found more frequently than in controls. Significantly lower normalized Chao1 diversity was found in patients with multiple sclerosis relative to controls.

The germline V gene encodes CDR1 LGHNA and CDR2 YSLEER. V lost 4 bases, J lost 4 bases, and 16 bases lay in between. This CDR3 spans 16 amino acids. Unique-molecular-identifier-tagged TCR beta cDNA libraries were used. The T cell input of roughly 0.9 to 11 million gave around 540,000 cDNA molecules. MiXCR, run by TCRdb on the PCR reads, gives a single entry per CDR3 protein. Here the sample spans over 700,000 distinct CDR3 sequences, approximately 30% being singletons. With regard to this clonotype: Its cognate antigen is unknown.

Sequencing input: blood. The chain carries TRBV4-3 and TRBJ2-2, with D tentatively TRBD1 (5 bases). The receptor was isolated from a girl aged 10 to 17 with multiple sclerosis. The chain's CDR3 is CASSLQVAWGTGELFF. CDR3 DNA sequence: TGCGCCAGCAGCCTACAGGTGGCTTGGGGCACCGGGGAGCTGTTTTTT.